A selection of T cell receptor beta chains follows, all from one sample in a study of blood T cell repertoires in COVID-19. The table came from immunoSEQ multiplex PCR; TCRdb's copy has only in-frame clones and leaves some out. Of about 190,000 clones detected, roughly 83% appear once; the ten largest clones hold 3.2%. The sample comprised PBMCs or T cells enriched from blood (not recorded which). These receptors came from a woman aged 25 to 39 who had recovered from COVID-19. Both conserved end residues are part of each CDR3. A D gene is named only where the DNA matches it firmly. Expanded clones are given a class, and other clones once, few, many or no size at all.

size	V	D	length	J	CDR3	DNA
.	TRBV19	.	14	TRBJ1-1	CASSTGPLGTEAFF	TGTGCCAGTAGTACTGGGCCTTTGGGCACTGAAGCTTTCTTT
.	TRBV28	.	16	TRBJ2-1	CASSSIRRSSYNEQFF	TGTGCCAGCAGTTCTATACGGAGAAGCTCCTACAATGAGCAGTTCTTC
.	TRBV29-1	.	14	TRBJ1-1	CSVDVNRENTEAFF	TGCAGCGTTGATGTTAACAGGGAGAACACTGAAGCTTTCTTT
.	TRBV19	TRBD2	17	TRBJ2-1	CASSRGTSPSPGDEQFF	TGTGCCAGTAGTCGCGGGACTAGTCCCTCCCCCGGGGATGAGCAGTTCTTC
.	TRBV5-1	.	14	TRBJ2-2	CASSFFKNTGELFF	TGCGCCAGCAGCTTTTTCAAGAACACCGGGGAGCTGTTTTTT
.	TRBV19	.	20	TRBJ1-2	CASSTTTKGLRVAMGYGYTF	TGTGCCAGTAGTACAACGACCAAGGGACTTCGGGTGGCTATGGGCTATGGCTACACCTTC
few	TRBV5-1	TRBD2	17	TRBJ2-2	CASSLGTSGRSTGELFF	TGCGCCAGCAGCTTGGGGACTAGCGGGAGAAGTACCGGGGAGCTGTTTTTT
once	TRBV9	TRBD1	15	TRBJ2-2	CASSPTQGAPGELFF	TGTGCCAGCAGTCCCACACAGGGGGCGCCCGGGGAGCTGTTTTTT
.	TRBV20-1	.	12	TRBJ2-5	CSASLPEETQYF	TGCAGTGCTAGTCTTCCCGAAGAGACCCAGTACTTC
few	TRBV3-1/TRBV3-2	.	14	TRBJ2-2	CASRGVLITGELFF	TGTGCCAGCAGAGGGGTACTGATCACCGGGGAGCTGTTTTTT
.	TRBV3-1/TRBV3-2	.	15	TRBJ2-1	CASSQRRGPYNEQFF	TGTGCCAGCAGCCAGAGGCGCGGTCCCTACAATGAGCAGTTCTTC
.	TRBV6-1	TRBD1	13	TRBJ1-5	CASSEGRDRAQHF	TGTGCCAGCAGTGAAGGCCGGGACAGGGCCCAGCATTTT
few	TRBV7-9	.	16	TRBJ2-5	CASSSNSHRVSETQYF	TGTGCCAGCAGCTCAAACAGTCACAGGGTATCAGAGACCCAGTACTTC
.	TRBV2	.	16	TRBJ1-3	CASSELRQDSGNTIYF	TGTGCCAGCAGTGAACTCCGACAGGACTCTGGAAACACCATATATTTT
.	TRBV2	TRBD1	15	TRBJ1-1	CASSLLGQGRTEAFF	TGTGCCAGCAGCCTTTTAGGACAGGGGCGAACTGAAGCTTTCTTT
.	TRBV5-4	.	14	TRBJ1-1	CASSREGGGWDAFF	TGTGCCAGCAGCCGAGAAGGGGGGGGCTGGGATGCTTTCTTT
few	TRBV28	.	15	TRBJ1-2	CASRPPWGRPYGYTF	TGTGCCAGCAGGCCACCTTGGGGGCGCCCCTATGGCTACACCTTC
.	TRBV4-1	TRBD2	15	TRBJ2-7	CASSPGLAGSYEQYF	TGCGCCAGCAGCCCGGGACTAGCGGGGTCCTACGAGCAGTACTTC
.	TRBV14	TRBD1	15	TRBJ2-1	CASSQDRPGGREQFF	TGTGCCAGCAGCCAAGATAGGCCAGGGGGCCGAGAGCAGTTCTTC
.	TRBV6-5	.	12	TRBJ2-4	CATRRDWVIQYF	TGTGCCACCAGGCGGGATTGGGTCATTCAGTACTTC
.	TRBV9	TRBD2	19	TRBJ2-5	CASSVRAGTSGNPQETQYF	TGTGCCAGCAGCGTGCGCGCCGGGACTAGCGGTAATCCGCAAGAGACCCAGTACTTC
.	TRBV2	.	14	TRBJ2-5	CASIRASLEETQYF	TGTGCCAGCATACGAGCCTCTCTAGAGGAGACCCAGTACTTC
few	TRBV24-1	TRBD2	14	TRBJ2-2	CATSGQRDTGELFF	TGTGCCACCAGTGGTCAGCGGGATACCGGGGAGCTGTTTTTT
.	TRBV7-9	.	14	TRBJ2-5	CASSWQGGGETQYF	TGTGCCAGCAGCTGGCAGGGTGGAGGGGAGACCCAGTACTTC
.	TRBV6-5	.	14	TRBJ1-2	CASSYISLEDGYTF	TGTGCCAGCAGTTATATAAGTCTTGAGGATGGCTACACCTTC
.	TRBV28	TRBD1	17	TRBJ1-5	CASSLSGGWTGGWPQHF	TGTGCCAGCAGTTTATCGGGGGGATGGACAGGGGGCTGGCCCCAGCATTTT
.	TRBV2	TRBD1	16	TRBJ1-2	CASSPGTGLLSYGYTF	TGTGCCAGCAGTCCCGGGACAGGGCTTCTTAGCTATGGCTACACCTTC
.	TRBV5-1	.	11	TRBJ2-2	CARQGPGELFF	TGCGCCAGGCAGGGTCCCGGGGAGCTGTTTTTT
.	TRBV5-1	.	15	TRBJ2-7	CASSLAGTAGYEQYF	TGCGCCAGCAGCTTGGCCGGGACTGCAGGGTACGAGCAGTACTTC
.	TRBV28	TRBD1	15	TRBJ2-3	CASSFSTGGPDTQYF	TGTGCCAGCAGTTTTTCTACAGGGGGTCCGGATACGCAGTATTTT
.	TRBV7-2	TRBD2	16	TRBJ2-7	CASSLDVTSGSYEQYF	TGTGCCAGCAGCTTAGATGTGACTAGCGGCTCCTACGAGCAGTACTTC
.	TRBV2	.	13	TRBJ1-1	CATEPTMNTEAFF	TGTGCCACAGAACCGACTATGAACACTGAAGCTTTCTTT
.	TRBV5-1	TRBD1	15	TRBJ1-1	CASNGQGTMNTEAFF	TGCGCCAGCAATGGACAGGGGACCATGAACACTGAAGCTTTCTTT
.	TRBV28	.	13	TRBJ2-5	CASSLGGRETQYF	TGTGCCAGCAGTTTGGGGGGACGGGAGACCCAGTACTTC
.	TRBV2	.	11	TRBJ1-3	CASTVSHTIYF	TGTGCCAGCACAGTCTCGCACACCATATATTTT
.	TRBV10-2	TRBD1	16	TRBJ1-2	CADLPRQGSRCYGYTF	TGCGCCGATCTCCCCCGACAGGGCAGTCGGTGCTATGGCTACACCTTC
.	TRBV12-5	.	15	TRBJ2-5	CASGLTGAGGETQYF	TGTGCTAGTGGCCTAACAGGGGCGGGAGGAGAGACCCAGTACTTC
.	TRBV29-1	TRBD1	15	TRBJ2-7	CSVEDNRGRVYEQYF	TGCAGCGTTGAAGATAACAGGGGACGCGTGTACGAGCAGTACTTC
.	TRBV19	.	15	TRBJ2-5	CASSISDKYQETQYF	TGTGCCAGTAGTATATCGGACAAGTATCAAGAGACCCAGTACTTC
.	TRBV7-8	.	20	TRBJ1-6	CASSLIGVSSWTADNSPLHF	TGTGCCAGCAGCTTAATTGGGGTTTCATCCTGGACAGCTGACAATTCACCCCTCCACTTT
.	TRBV5-5	TRBD1	14	TRBJ2-1	CASSSRGPYNEQFF	TGTGCCAGCAGCTCCAGGGGGCCCTACAATGAGCAGTTCTTC
once	TRBV3-1/TRBV3-2	.	14	TRBJ1-5	CASGTGTPGQPQHF	TGTGCCAGCGGAACAGGGACGCCGGGTCAGCCCCAGCATTTT
.	TRBV5-4	TRBD1	12	TRBJ1-1	CASSGQGDEAFF	TGTGCCAGTTCGGGACAGGGGGACGAAGCTTTCTTT
.	TRBV19	.	15	TRBJ2-3	CASSIDRVGGDTQYF	TGTGCCAGTAGTATAGATCGGGTCGGAGGAGATACGCAGTATTTT
.	TRBV2	.	15	TRBJ1-5	CASKGRGPSNQPQHF	TGTGCCAGCAAGGGGCGGGGACCAAGCAATCAGCCCCAGCATTTT
.	TRBV20-1	.	9	TRBJ2-1	CSAPEAQFF	TGCAGTGCTCCGGAGGCGCAGTTCTTC
once	TRBV7-8	TRBD1	16	TRBJ1-2	CASSSSTRDRGYGYTF	TGTGCCAGCAGCTCCTCAACCCGGGACAGGGGCTATGGCTACACCTTC
.	TRBV5-6	.	16	TRBJ2-1	CASSFLARIKNNEQFF	TGTGCCAGCAGCTTCTTGGCCAGGATCAAGAACAATGAGCAGTTCTTC